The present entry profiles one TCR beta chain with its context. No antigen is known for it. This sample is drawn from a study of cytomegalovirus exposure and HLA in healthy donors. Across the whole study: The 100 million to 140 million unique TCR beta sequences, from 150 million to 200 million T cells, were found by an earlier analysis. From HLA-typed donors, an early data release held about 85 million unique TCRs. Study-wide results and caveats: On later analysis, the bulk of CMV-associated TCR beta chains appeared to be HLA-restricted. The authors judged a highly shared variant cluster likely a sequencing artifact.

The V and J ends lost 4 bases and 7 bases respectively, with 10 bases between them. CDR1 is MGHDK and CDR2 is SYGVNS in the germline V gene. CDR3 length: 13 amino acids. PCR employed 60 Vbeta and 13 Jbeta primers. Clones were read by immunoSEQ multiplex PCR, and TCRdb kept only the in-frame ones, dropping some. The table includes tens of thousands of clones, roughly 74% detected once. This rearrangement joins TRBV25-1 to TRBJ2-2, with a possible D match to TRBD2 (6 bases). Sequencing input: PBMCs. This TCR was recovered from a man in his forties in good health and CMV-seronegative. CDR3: CASSVVGGGELFF. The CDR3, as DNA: TGTGCCAGCAGTGTAGTGGGAGGCGGGGAGCTGTTTTTT.